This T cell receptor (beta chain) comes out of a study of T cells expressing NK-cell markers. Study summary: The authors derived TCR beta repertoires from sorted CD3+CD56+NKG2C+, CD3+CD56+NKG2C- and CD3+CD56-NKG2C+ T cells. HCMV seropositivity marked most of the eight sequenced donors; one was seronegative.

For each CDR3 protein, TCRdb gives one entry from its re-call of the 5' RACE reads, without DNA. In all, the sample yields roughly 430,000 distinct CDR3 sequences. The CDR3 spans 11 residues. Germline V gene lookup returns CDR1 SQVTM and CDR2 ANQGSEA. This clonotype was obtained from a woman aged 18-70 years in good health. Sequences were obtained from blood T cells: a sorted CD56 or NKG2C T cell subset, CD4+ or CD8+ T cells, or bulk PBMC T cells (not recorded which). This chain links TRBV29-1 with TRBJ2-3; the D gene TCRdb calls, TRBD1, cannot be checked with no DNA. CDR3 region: CSGDGTDTQYF.